Below, 9 T cell receptor beta chains from the same sample are listed, as sequenced in a study of Tregs in tolerant kidney transplant recipients. Generated by immunoSEQ multiplex PCR, the TCRdb table keeps only in-frame clones and is missing some. The data hold about 73,000 clones, with 85% to 95% observed a single time. Sequenced here: Tregs from blood, sampled before the transplant. These receptors were taken from a human donor who received a combined kidney and bone marrow transplant.

This clone appeared a single time. The CDR3 nucleotides are TGTGCCAGCAGCTTAGGTACCCGGGGACAGGAAGGGCAAGAGACCCAGTACTTC. Translated, it gives CASSLGTRGQEGQETQYF. The chain has TRBV7-9 and TRBJ2-5; 8 bases match TRBD1. The ends lost 1 base at V and 2 bases at J; junction bases unmatched: 12. From germline, CDR1 is SEHNR and CDR2 FQNEAQ (reference sequence). CDR3 length equals 18 residues. The entire variable domain, with the rest obtained from reference TRBV7-9 and TRBJ2-5, is as follows: DTGVSQNPRHKITKRGQNVTFRCDPISEHNRLYWYRQTLGQGPEFLTYFQNEAQLEKSRLLSDRFSAERPKGSFSTLEIQRTEQGDSAMYLCASSLGTRGQEGQETQYFGPGTRLLVL.

J is TRBJ2-1 and V is TRBV30, with TRBD1 as a possible D gene (5 bases). Germline V gives CDR1 GTSNPN, CDR2 SVGIG (reference sequence). Trimming stripped 2 bases from V and 7 bases from J, with 9 bases between. This CDR3 comprises 12 residues. The CDR3 DNA is TGTGCCTGGAGTCCTAGGGGTAATGAGCAGTTCTTC. Amino acids: CAWSPRGNEQFF.

This chain links TRBV6-1 with TRBJ1-6, with D tentatively TRBD1 (5 bases). Germline CDR1 MNHNS, CDR2 SASEGT. V was pared by 11 bases and J by 5 bases, with 16 bases between. The CDR3 consists of 14 residues. CDR3 DNA: TGTGCCGTACACGGGGGTGGCCATAATTCACCCCTCCACTTT. Amino acids: CAVHGGGHNSPLHF.

The V gene is TRBV11-3, the J gene TRBJ2-1; D unclear. CDR1 and CDR2 from the germline V gene are SGHNT and YENEEA. This CDR3 contains 12 residues. Trimming took off 9 bases at V and 6 bases at J, with 12 bases between the two ends. The CDR3 DNA reads as TGTGCCAGTTCTTACTTTGCCAATGAGCAGTTCTTC. Its translation is CASSYFANEQFF.

The table lists this clone with a count of one. The genes are TRBV11-3 and TRBJ1-1; 7 bases align to TRBD1. This CDR3 has 13 residues. V shed 5 bases and J 8 bases; nucleotides not matched to a gene: 8. Germline values: CDR1 SGHNT, CDR2 YENEEA. The CDR3 reads CASSKDRYKEAFF. CDR3 in DNA: TGTGCCAGCAGCAAGGACAGGTACAAAGAAGCTTTCTTT.

The V and J genes are TRBV10-3 and TRBJ2-3; D gene uncertain. V was pared by 4 bases and J by 4 bases, with 9 bases between. The length of the CDR3 is 13 residues. CDR1 and CDR2 (germline): ENHRY, SYGVKD. CDR3 nucleotide sequence: TGTGCCATCAGTGGGCTAGATGCAGATACGCAGTATTTT. It translates to CAISGLDADTQYF.

This clone was recorded only once. The chain is built from TRBV6-6 and TRBJ2-6; unclear D gene. The V end was cut by 7 bases, the J end by 2 bases, with 3 bases between. Germline assignment: CDR1 MNHNY and CDR2 SVGAGI (reference sequence). The CDR3 spans 12 residues. CDR3 loop: CASKAGANVLTF. In DNA, the CDR3 is TGTGCCAGCAAGGCTGGGGCCAACGTCCTGACTTTC.

The J gene is TRBJ2-5, the V gene TRBV18, with D possibly TRBD1 on 6 matching bases. The J call may be faulty, since TRBJ2-7 better matches the DNA end. The length of the CDR3 is 15 residues. Germline-derived CDR1 and CDR2 are KGHSH and LQKENI. The CDR3 DNA sequence: TGTGCCAGCTCACTCGGACAGAGTGCGCTCTACGAGCAGTACTTC. Its translation: CASSLGQSALYEQYF.

This clone has just one count. This chain links TRBV6-1 with TRBJ2-1; no clear D gene. Germline V gene data show CDR1 as MNHNS and CDR2 as SASEGT. Trimming cost V 7 bases and J 5 bases, with 6 bases left between them. The CDR3 extends over 11 amino acids. DNA of the CDR3: TGTGCCAGCAACGATAACAATGAGCAGTTCTTC. It encodes CASNDNNEQFF.